This TCR beta chain was sequenced for a study of lymphopenia after photon versus proton radiotherapy. The study, taken as a whole, reports: After lymphocyte nadir, photon-treated repertoires showed oligoclonal expansion, especially CD8+ Temra. A bigger post-nadir fall in TCR diversity correlated inversely with survival time in deceased patients.

Only in-frame clones appear in the TCRdb table, and some are missing; sequencing was by immunoSEQ multiplex PCR. The table records about 24,000 clones, roughly 82% of them present only once. A note on this clone: The antigen remains undetermined.

The V and J ends lost 4 bases and 4 bases respectively, with 14 bases between them. The CDR3 totals 15 residues. Germline assignment: CDR1 SGHNT and CDR2 YYREEE (reference sequence). The sequence derives from a man aged 35-49 years with gastric cancer. The chain recombines TRBV5-4 with TRBJ1-4; D perhaps matches TRBD1 (5 bases). Sample: peripheral blood, taken from a patient treated with photon-based radiotherapy. The CDR3 nucleotides read TGTGCCAGCAGCCCTGGGAAGGGGAATAATGAAAAACTGTTTTTT. This sequence encodes CASSPGKGNNEKLFF.